This T cell receptor beta chain was retrieved from a study of blood T cell repertoires in COVID-19. Study-level background: Sample material is recorded as cDNA or gDNA derived from T cells, B-cell-depleted T cells, or PBMCs.

The germline V and J ends were trimmed by 5 bases and 1 base, with 9 bases remaining between them. The length of the CDR3 is 14 residues. The germline gives CDR1 SEHNR, CDR2 FQNEAQ (reference sequence). The table came from immunoSEQ multiplex PCR; TCRdb's copy has only in-frame clones and leaves some out. The sample shows 150,000 to 200,000 clones, 80% of them seen only once. The clonotype was recovered from a man aged 40-50 years who had recovered from COVID-19. The sample comprised PBMCs or T cells enriched from blood (not recorded which). V and J are TRBV7-9 and TRBJ2-1; D is unresolved. The CDR3 DNA is TGTGCCAGCAGCCCGAGCATGTCCTACAATGAGCAGTTCTTC. Amino acid sequence: CASSPSMSYNEQFF.